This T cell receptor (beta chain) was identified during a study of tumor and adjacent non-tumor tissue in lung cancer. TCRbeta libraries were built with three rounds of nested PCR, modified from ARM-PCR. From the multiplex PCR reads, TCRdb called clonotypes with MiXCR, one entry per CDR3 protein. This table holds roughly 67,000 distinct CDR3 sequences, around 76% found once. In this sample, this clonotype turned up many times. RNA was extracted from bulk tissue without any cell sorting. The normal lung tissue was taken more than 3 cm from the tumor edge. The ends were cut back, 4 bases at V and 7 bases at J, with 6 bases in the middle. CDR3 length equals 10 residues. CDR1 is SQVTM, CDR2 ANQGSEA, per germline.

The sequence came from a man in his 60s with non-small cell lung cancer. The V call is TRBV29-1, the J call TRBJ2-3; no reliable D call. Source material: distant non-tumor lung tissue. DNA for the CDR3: TGCAGCGTTGTGCAACATACGCAGTATTTT. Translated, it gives CSVVQHTQYF.